What follows are 27 T cell receptor beta chains derived from one specimen sequenced in a study of radiotherapy plus CTLA-4 blockade in lung cancer. Sequencing was performed with immunoSEQ multiplex PCR; in TCRdb, only in-frame clones are kept and a portion is missing. The profile shows about 19,000 clones, roughly 86% of them singletons. This sample comprised peripheral blood, obtained from a patient treated with radiotherapy plus ipilimumab. The receptors come from a human donor with non-small cell lung cancer whose response to radiotherapy plus ipilimumab could not be evaluated.

The chain is built from TRBV7-9 and TRBJ1-1, with a weak D call TRBD1 (5 bases). The CDR3 contains 15 residues. CDR1 is SEHNR and CDR2 is FQNEAQ in the germline V gene (reference sequence). V lost 5 bases, J lost 0 bases, and 13 bases lay in between. This CDR3 is CASSTRDGVNTEAFF. In DNA form, the CDR3 reads TGTGCCAGCAGCACGCGGGACGGGGTGAACACTGAAGCTTTCTTT.

The chain couples TRBV28 to TRBJ1-1; no clear D. V was trimmed by 3 bases and J by 3 bases, leaving 8 bases between them. The germline gives CDR1 MDHEN, CDR2 SYDVKM. The CDR3 extends over 13 amino acids. Here the CDR3 DNA reads TGTGCCAGCAGTTTGAGAGAACACACTGAAGCTTTCTTT. It codes for CASSLREHTEAFF.

The CDR3 sequence is CASSLQGSGELFF. In nucleotides, the CDR3 is TGTGCCAGCAGTTTGCAGGGCAGCGGGGAGCTGTTTTTT. The V and J genes are TRBV27 and TRBJ2-2, with a possible D match to TRBD1 (5 bases). The length of the CDR3 is 13 residues. V lost 3 bases, J lost 7 bases, and 9 bases lay in between. CDR1 and CDR2 (germline): MNHEY, SMNVEV (reference sequence).

The chain uses TRBV9 and TRBJ2-3, with 14 nucleotides matching TRBD2. Per the germline V gene, CDR1 is SGDLS and CDR2 is YYNGEE. The CDR3 loop spans 20 amino acids. V lost 3 bases and J lost 1; bases outside the gene matches: 13. The CDR3 protein is CASSAGTSGSRRGRTDTQYF. The CDR3 bases are TGTGCCAGCAGCGCCGGGACTAGCGGGAGTCGTAGGGGTCGCACAGATACGCAGTATTTT.

The chain uses TRBV7-2 and TRBJ1-1; 9 bases are a match to TRBD1. Germline V gene lookup returns CDR1 SGHTA and CDR2 FQGNSA. V gave up 1 base and J gave up 6 bases; unmatched junction bases: 6. The CDR3 covers 15 residues. The CDR3 here is CASSLEQGARPEAFF. Here the CDR3 DNA reads TGTGCCAGCAGCTTAGAACAGGGGGCGAGACCTGAAGCTTTCTTT.

The rearrangement joins TRBV6-5 to TRBJ2-7, with a tentative D call TRBD1 (5 bases). Trimming took 0 bases from V and 7 from J, leaving 13 bases between them. The CDR3 consists of 14 residues. The germline V gene encodes CDR1 MNHEY and CDR2 SVGAGI. CDR3 sequence reads: CASSYSMTVGEQYF. CDR3 coding DNA: TGTGCCAGCAGTTACTCCATGACAGTCGGTGAGCAGTACTTC.

The rearrangement joins TRBV5-1 to TRBJ1-2, with TRBD1 matching 8 bases. The CDR3 has 16 amino acids. CDR1 and CDR2 (germline): SGHRS, YFSETQ. Trimming took 3 bases from V and 7 from J; bases not matched to a gene: 14. The CDR3 region is CASSSNIGTGKSGYTF. The DNA of the CDR3 is TGCGCCAGCAGCTCGAACATCGGGACAGGCAAGAGTGGCTACACCTTC.

V is TRBV18 and J is TRBJ2-7; D is uncertain. With 2 bases removed from V and 5 bases from J, the gap between germline ends came to 7 bases. Germline V gene data show CDR1 as KGHSH and CDR2 as LQKENI. This CDR3 region has 12 residues. CDR3 nucleotides: TGTGCCAGCTCACCAGTGCGGAACGAGCAGTACTTC. Protein: CASSPVRNEQYF. Full variable domain (remainder filled in from reference TRBV18 and TRBJ2-7): NAGVMQNPRHLVRRRGQEARLRCSPMKGHSHVYWYRQLPEEGLKFMVYLQKENIIDESGMPKERFSAEFPKEGPSILRIQQVVRGDSAAYFCASSPVRNEQYFGPGTRLTVT.

This rearrangement joins TRBV27 to TRBJ1-5; no definite D call. This CDR3 is built from 15 residues. Germline V gene sequence: CDR1 MNHEY, CDR2 SMNVEV (reference sequence). V dropped 2 bases and J dropped 3 bases, with 11 bases sitting between them. The CDR3 loop is CASSLGPILNQPQHF. CDR3 DNA sequence: TGTGCCAGCAGTTTAGGGCCGATCCTCAATCAGCCCCAGCATTTT.

Written as DNA, the CDR3 is TGTGCCAGCAGCTTAGGTGGGGGCCCGGGGGAGACCCAGTACTTC. Its translation is CASSLGGGPGETQYF. This sequence joins TRBV11-2 and TRBJ2-5, with D possibly TRBD1 on 6 matching bases. Germline CDR1 and CDR2: SGHAT and FQNNGV. The V and J ends lost 1 base and 5 bases respectively, with 14 bases between them. The CDR3 runs 15 residues.

V gene TRBV9 combines with J gene TRBJ1-2, with 8 nucleotides matching TRBD1. From germline, CDR1 is SGDLS and CDR2 YYNGEE. V dropped 0 bases and J dropped 8; count of bases not matched to a gene: 18. CDR3 length: 18 residues. The CDR3 nucleotides are TGTGCCAGCAGCGTAGCTTCGGACAGGGTAAGACTGCCTGACGGCTACACCTTC. Protein sequence: CASSVASDRVRLPDGYTF. Looking up the rest from reference TRBV9 and TRBJ1-2 gives the full variable domain: DSGVTQTPKHLITATGQRVTLRCSPRSGDLSVYWYQQSLDQGLQFLIQYYNGEERAKGNILERFSAQQFPDLHSELNLSSLELGDSALYFCASSVASDRVRLPDGYTFGSGTRLTVV.

J is TRBJ2-2 and V is TRBV5-4; TRBD1 matches 9 bases. Germline CDR1 and CDR2: SGHNT and YYREEE (reference sequence). CDR3 length: 14 amino acids. The V gene end was trimmed by 5 bases and the J gene end by 8 bases; junction bases not matched to a gene: 7. In nucleotides, the CDR3 is TGTGCCAGCAGGGGGACAGGGAGAGGAGGGGAGCTGTTTTTT. Translating it yields CASRGTGRGGELFF.

The V call is TRBV19, the J call TRBJ1-5; 9 positions agree with TRBD1. The germline V gene encodes CDR1 LNHDA and CDR2 SQIVND (reference sequence). This CDR3 is built from 13 residues. After removal of 6 bases from V and 11 bases from J, the junction contained 8 bases not matched to a gene. Here the CDR3 reads CASRQGAFTSQHF. Written as DNA, the CDR3 is TGTGCCAGTAGACAGGGGGCTTTCACGTCCCAGCATTTT.

The chain has TRBV11-3 and TRBJ2-1; TRBD2 is a possible D gene (6 bases). The CDR3 runs 14 residues. Between the trimmed V and J ends, which lost 1 base and 5 bases, there was a span of 9 bases. CDR1 SGHNT and CDR2 YENEEA come from the germline V gene. CDR3 nucleotides: TGTGCCAGCAGCTTAGCCGGGAGCAACAATGAGCAGTTCTTC. Residues: CASSLAGSNNEQFF.

This clone was seen once. The chain recombines TRBV5-1 with TRBJ2-1; TRBD2 matches 15 bases. CDR1 and CDR2 from the germline V gene are SGHRS and YFSETQ. The V and J ends lost 4 bases and 9 bases, in that order; junction bases with no gene match: 5. The CDR3 extends over 15 amino acids. Here the CDR3 reads CASSPGLAGGFEQFF. CDR3 DNA: TGCGCCAGCAGCCCCGGACTAGCGGGAGGGTTTGAGCAGTTCTTC.

By frequency in the sample, this clone is large. This rearrangement joins TRBV5-4 to TRBJ2-3, with TRBD1 identical over 9 bases. V was clipped by 4 bases and J by 2 bases; unmatched bases: 5. The CDR3 contains 15 residues. Germline CDR1 is SGHNT and CDR2 is YYREEE (reference sequence). DNA of the CDR3: TGTGCCAGCAGCCGGACAGGGGTTGTCACAGATACGCAGTATTTT. Its translation: CASSRTGVVTDTQYF.

The chain's CDR3 is CASRPGQAGTEAFF. Written as DNA, the CDR3 is TGTGCCAGCCGGCCCGGGCAGGCGGGCACTGAAGCTTTCTTT. The chain recombines TRBV6-1 with TRBJ1-1; D is unclear. Germline V gives CDR1 MNHNS, CDR2 SASEGT. The CDR3 totals 14 residues. V was pared by 8 bases and J by 4 bases, with 17 bases between.

This clone was found once. V and J are TRBV5-6 and TRBJ1-2; D ambiguous. Germline loops: CDR1 SGHDT, CDR2 YYEEEE. V lost 1 base and J 4 bases, leaving 11 bases between the germline ends. The CDR3 totals 14 residues. The CDR3 reads CASSLWVLGYGYTF. CDR3 DNA sequence: TGTGCCAGCAGCTTGTGGGTTCTAGGCTATGGCTACACCTTC.

The J gene is TRBJ2-3, the V gene TRBV29-1; 8 bases align to TRBD1. V lost 5 bases, J lost 6 bases, and 13 bases stayed unmatched. CDR1 is SQVTM and CDR2 is ANQGSEA in the germline V gene. The CDR3 is 15 residues long. CDR3 DNA sequence: TGCAGCGTTTCACCAAACAGGGGGAGAACGGATACGCAGTATTTT. Its protein product is CSVSPNRGRTDTQYF.

The J gene is TRBJ2-5, the V gene TRBV7-9; D possibly corresponds to TRBD1 (6 bases). V gave up 3 bases and J gave up 5 bases, with 19 bases separating them. Germline assignment: CDR1 SEHNR and CDR2 FQNEAQ (reference sequence). The CDR3 extends over 16 amino acids. The CDR3 region has the DNA TGTGCCAGCAGCTTCGTCAGGGGATGGGAGCGGGAGACCCAGTACTTC. This translates into CASSFVRGWERETQYF.

The V gene is TRBV19, the J gene TRBJ1-1, with TRBD1 matching over 9 bases. Germline-derived CDR1 and CDR2 are LNHDA and SQIVND (reference sequence). V shed 4 bases, J shed 0 bases, and the junction held 6 bases outside the gene matches. CDR3 length: 16 residues. CDR3 residues: CASSKDRGVLNTEAFF. The CDR3 region has the DNA TGTGCCAGTAGTAAGGACAGGGGAGTACTGAACACTGAAGCTTTCTTT.

J is TRBJ2-7 and V is TRBV4-1; 9 bases map to TRBD2. The CDR3 is made up of 15 amino acids. The trim removed 2 bases at V and 5 bases at J, leaving 7 bases unmatched. Germline V gives CDR1 MGHRA, CDR2 YSYEKL. In DNA, the CDR3 is TGCGCCAGCAGCCAAAATCAAGCGGGAGGCCACGAGCAGTACTTC. Translated, it gives CASSQNQAGGHEQYF.

V usage is TRBV5-6 and J usage is TRBJ1-3; 7 positions agree with TRBD1. This CDR3 contains 16 residues. Trimming at V came to 4 bases and at J to 4 bases, leaving 11 bases not matched to a gene. Germline V CDR1 and CDR2: SGHDT, YYEEEE. The DNA for the CDR3 is TGTGCCAGCAGCCGTAGGAGGGGGCTGGAGGGAAACACCATATATTTT. Amino acid sequence: CASSRRRGLEGNTIYF.

The chain couples TRBV14 to TRBJ1-1, with 12 bases lining up with TRBD1. V lost 1 base to trimming and J lost 11 bases; unmatched junction nucleotides: 8. The CDR3 has 15 residues. The germline V gene encodes CDR1 SGHDN and CDR2 FVKESK. The CDR3 DNA reads TGTGCCAGCAGCCAAGCTGCCGGGACAGGGGGCAAGGCTTTCTTT. Its protein is CASSQAAGTGGKAFF.

This chain links TRBV7-2 with TRBJ2-7, with D possibly TRBD1 on 5 matching bases. The CDR3 extends over 13 amino acids. The germline gives CDR1 SGHTA, CDR2 FQGNSA. V was cut by 6 bases and J by 0 bases, with 9 bases left in between. The DNA for the CDR3 is TGTGCCAGCAGAGGGGCCAGCTCCTACGAGCAGTACTTC. Its translation: CASRGASSYEQYF.

V and J are TRBV5-1 and TRBJ2-2; D is unresolved. CDR1 is SGHRS and CDR2 is YFSETQ in the germline V gene. Trimming took 2 bases from V and 10 from J, leaving 6 bases between them. This CDR3 is 11 amino acids long. The CDR3 here is CASSFELELFF. The CDR3 DNA sequence: TGCGCCAGCAGCTTTGAGTTGGAGCTGTTTTTT.

The chain employs TRBV19 and TRBJ1-5, with 8 bases aligning to TRBD1. The CDR3 is 16 amino acids. Per germline, CDR1 LNHDA and CDR2 SQIVND (reference sequence). Losses at the gene ends were 7 bases for V and 3 bases for J; bases not matched to a gene: 11. This CDR3 reads CASKADRDRANQPQHF. Here the CDR3 DNA reads TGTGCCAGTAAAGCGGACAGGGATCGGGCCAATCAGCCCCAGCATTTT.